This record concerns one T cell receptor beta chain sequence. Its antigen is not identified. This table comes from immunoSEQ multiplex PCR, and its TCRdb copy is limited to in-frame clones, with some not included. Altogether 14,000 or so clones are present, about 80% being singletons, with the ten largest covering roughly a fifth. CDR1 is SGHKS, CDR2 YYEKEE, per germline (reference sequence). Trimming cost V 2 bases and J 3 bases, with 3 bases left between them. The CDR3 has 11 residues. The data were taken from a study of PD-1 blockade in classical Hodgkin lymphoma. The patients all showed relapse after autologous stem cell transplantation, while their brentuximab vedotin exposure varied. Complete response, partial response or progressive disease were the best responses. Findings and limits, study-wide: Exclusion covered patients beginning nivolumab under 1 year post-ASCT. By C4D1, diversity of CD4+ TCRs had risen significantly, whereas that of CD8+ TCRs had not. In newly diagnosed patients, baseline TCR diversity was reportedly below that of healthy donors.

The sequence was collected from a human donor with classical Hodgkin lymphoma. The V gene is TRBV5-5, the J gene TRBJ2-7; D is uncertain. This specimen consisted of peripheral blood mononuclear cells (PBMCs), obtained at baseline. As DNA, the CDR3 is TGTGCCAGCAGCTTAGACTACGAGCAGTACTTC. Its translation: CASSLDYEQYF.